This TCR beta chain was obtained from a study of blood T cell repertoires in COVID-19. The wider study: The origin of the acute and convalescent COVID-19 samples was the United States, Italy and Spain.

The method was immunoSEQ multiplex PCR; TCRdb's version includes in-frame clones alone and lacks a portion of them. The sample lists some 130,000 clones; around 83% were seen once. Germline values: CDR1 MNHEY, CDR2 SMNVEV (reference sequence). V lost 5 bases, J lost 6 bases, and 6 bases stayed unmatched. This CDR3 contains 14 residues. J is TRBJ2-7 and V is TRBV27; 11 nucleotides match TRBD2. Sequences were obtained from PBMCs or T cells enriched from blood (not recorded which). This TCR derives from a man aged 25-45 years who had recovered from COVID-19. CDR3 sequence reads: CASSLAGGSGEQYV. In nucleotides, the CDR3 is TGTGCCAGCAGTCTAGCGGGGGGTAGCGGCGAGCAGTACGTC.